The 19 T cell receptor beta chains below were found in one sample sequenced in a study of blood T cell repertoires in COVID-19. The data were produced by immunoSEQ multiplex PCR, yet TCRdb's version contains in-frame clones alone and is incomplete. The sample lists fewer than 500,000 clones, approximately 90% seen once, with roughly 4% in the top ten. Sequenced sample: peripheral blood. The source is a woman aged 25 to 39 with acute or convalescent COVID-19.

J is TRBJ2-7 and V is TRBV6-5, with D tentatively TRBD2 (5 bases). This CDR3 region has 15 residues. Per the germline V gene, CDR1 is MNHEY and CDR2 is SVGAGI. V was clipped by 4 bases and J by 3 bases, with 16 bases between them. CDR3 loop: CASSSSGVGNYEQYF. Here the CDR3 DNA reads TGTGCCAGCAGTTCCAGCGGTGTGGGCAACTACGAGCAGTACTTC.

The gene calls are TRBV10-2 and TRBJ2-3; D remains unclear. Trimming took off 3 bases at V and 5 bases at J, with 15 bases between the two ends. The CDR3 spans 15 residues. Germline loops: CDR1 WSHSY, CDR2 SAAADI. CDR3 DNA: TGCGCCAGCAGTGACCTAGGTTTAGAGATAGATACGCAGTATTTT. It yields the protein CASSDLGLEIDTQYF.

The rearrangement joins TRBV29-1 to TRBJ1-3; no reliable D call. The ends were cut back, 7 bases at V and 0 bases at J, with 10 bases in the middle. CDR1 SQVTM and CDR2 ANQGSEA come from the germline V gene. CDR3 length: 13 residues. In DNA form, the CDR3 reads TGCAGCGCGACTCGGGTCTCTGGAAACACCATATATTTT. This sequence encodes CSATRVSGNTIYF. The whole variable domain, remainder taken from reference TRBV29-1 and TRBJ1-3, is SAVISQKPSRDICQRGTSLTIQCQVDSQVTMMFWYRQQPGQSLTLIATANQGSEATYESGFVIDKFPISRPNLTFSTLTVSNMSPEDSSIYLCSATRVSGNTIYFGEGSWLTVV.

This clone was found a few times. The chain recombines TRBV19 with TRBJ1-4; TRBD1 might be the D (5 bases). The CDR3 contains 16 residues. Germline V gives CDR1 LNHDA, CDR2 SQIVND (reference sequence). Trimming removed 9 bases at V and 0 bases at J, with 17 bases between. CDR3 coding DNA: TGTGCCAGCGCGGACCGGGGGTCGGCAACTAATGAAAAACTGTTTTTT. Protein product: CASADRGSATNEKLFF.

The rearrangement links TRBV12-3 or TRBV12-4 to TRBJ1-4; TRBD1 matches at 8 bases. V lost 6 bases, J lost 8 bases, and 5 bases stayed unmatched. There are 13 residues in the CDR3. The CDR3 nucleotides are TGTGCCAGCAGGCAGGGGGCCGGCGAAAAACTGTTTTTT. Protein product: CASRQGAGEKLFF.

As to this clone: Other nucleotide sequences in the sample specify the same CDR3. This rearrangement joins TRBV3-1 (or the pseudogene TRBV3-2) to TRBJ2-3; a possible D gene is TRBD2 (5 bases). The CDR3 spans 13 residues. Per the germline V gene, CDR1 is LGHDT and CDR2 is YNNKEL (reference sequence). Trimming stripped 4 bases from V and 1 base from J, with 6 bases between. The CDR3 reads CASSRRGTDTQYF. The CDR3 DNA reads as TGTGCCAGCAGCCGGCGGGGCACAGATACGCAGTATTTT.

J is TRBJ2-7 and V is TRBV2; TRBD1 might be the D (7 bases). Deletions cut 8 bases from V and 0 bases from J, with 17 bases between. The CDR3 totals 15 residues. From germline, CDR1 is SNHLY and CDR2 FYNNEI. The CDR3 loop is CASGQGGRSSYEQYF. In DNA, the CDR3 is TGTGCCAGCGGTCAGGGGGGCCGGAGCTCCTACGAGCAGTACTTC.

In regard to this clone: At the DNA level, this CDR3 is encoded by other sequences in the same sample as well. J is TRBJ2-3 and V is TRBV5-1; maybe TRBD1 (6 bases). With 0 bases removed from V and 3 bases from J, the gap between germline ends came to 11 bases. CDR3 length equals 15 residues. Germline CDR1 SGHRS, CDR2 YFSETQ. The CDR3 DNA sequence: TGCGCCAGCAGCTTGGACAGGGCCCGTACAGATACGCAGTATTTT. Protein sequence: CASSLDRARTDTQYF.

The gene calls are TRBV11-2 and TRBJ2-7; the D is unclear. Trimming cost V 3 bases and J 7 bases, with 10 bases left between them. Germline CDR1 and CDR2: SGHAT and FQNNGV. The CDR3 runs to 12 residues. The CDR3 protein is CASSLGFGEQYF. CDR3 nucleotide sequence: TGTGCCAGCAGCTTGGGCTTTGGGGAGCAGTACTTC.

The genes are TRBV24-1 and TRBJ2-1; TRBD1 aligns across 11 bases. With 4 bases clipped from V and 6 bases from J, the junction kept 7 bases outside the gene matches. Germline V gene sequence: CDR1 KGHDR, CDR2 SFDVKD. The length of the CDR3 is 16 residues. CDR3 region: CATSEAGTGGVNEQFF. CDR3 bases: TGTGCCACCAGTGAGGCCGGGACAGGGGGGGTCAATGAGCAGTTCTTC.

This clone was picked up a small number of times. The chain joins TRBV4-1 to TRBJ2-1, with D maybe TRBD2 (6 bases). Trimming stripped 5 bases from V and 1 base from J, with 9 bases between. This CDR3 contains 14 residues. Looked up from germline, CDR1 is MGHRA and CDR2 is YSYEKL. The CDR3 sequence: CASSTGGSYNEQFF. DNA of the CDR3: TGCGCCAGCAGCACCGGGGGATCCTACAATGAGCAGTTCTTC.

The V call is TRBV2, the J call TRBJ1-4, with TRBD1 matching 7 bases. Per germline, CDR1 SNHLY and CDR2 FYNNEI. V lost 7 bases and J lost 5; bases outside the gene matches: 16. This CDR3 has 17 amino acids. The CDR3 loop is CASTETGTIGPNEKLFF. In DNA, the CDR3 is TGTGCCAGCACCGAGACAGGGACGATCGGGCCGAATGAAAAACTGTTTTTT.

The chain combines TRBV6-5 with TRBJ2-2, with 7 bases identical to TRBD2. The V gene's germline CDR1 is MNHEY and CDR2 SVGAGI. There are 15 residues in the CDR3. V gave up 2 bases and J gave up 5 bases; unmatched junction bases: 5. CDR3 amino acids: CASSYNGGGTGELFF. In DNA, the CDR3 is TGTGCCAGCAGTTACAATGGGGGGGGAACCGGGGAGCTGTTTTTT.

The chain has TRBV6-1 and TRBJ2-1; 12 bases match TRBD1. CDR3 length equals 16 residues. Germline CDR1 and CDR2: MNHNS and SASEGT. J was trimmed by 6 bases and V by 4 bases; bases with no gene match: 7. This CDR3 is CASSGTGQGAGNEQFF. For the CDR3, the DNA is TGTGCCAGCAGTGGGACGGGACAGGGGGCTGGCAATGAGCAGTTCTTC.

The DNA for the CDR3 is TGTGCCAGCAGTCCCCAGGCCTCTGGAGAGACCCAGTACTTC. Amino acids: CASSPQASGETQYF. The genes are TRBV27 and TRBJ2-5; D call uncertain. Germline V gene data show CDR1 as MNHEY and CDR2 as SMNVEV (reference sequence). This CDR3 is 14 amino acids long. With 5 bases removed from V and 4 bases from J, the gap between germline ends came to 14 bases.

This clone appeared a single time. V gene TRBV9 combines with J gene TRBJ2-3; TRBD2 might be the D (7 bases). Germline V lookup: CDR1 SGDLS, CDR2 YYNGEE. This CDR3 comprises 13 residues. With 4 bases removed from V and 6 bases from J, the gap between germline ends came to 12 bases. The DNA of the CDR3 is TGTGCCAGCAGCCCCGGGGGGCTGGATACGCAGTATTTT. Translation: CASSPGGLDTQYF.

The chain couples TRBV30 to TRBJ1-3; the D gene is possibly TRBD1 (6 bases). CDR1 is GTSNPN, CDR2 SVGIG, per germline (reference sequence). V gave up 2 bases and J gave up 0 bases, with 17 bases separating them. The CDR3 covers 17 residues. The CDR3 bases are TGTGCCTGGAGTCCGATTAGCAGGGGATTCTCTGGAAACACCATATATTTT. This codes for CAWSPISRGFSGNTIYF.

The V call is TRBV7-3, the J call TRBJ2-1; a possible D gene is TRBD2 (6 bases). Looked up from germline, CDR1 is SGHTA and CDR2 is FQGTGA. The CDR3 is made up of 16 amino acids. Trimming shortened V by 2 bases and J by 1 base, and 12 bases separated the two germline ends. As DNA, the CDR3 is TGTGCCAGCAGCTTAGGCGGGGCACAGTCCTACAATGAGCAGTTCTTC. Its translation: CASSLGGAQSYNEQFF.

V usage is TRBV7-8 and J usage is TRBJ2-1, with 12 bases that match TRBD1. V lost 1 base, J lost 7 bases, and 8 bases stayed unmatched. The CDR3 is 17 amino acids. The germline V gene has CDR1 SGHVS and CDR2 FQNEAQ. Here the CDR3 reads CASSLVPGQGAGNEQFF. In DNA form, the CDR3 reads TGTGCCAGCAGCTTAGTCCCGGGACAGGGGGCTGGGAATGAGCAGTTCTTC.